A single sample gave rise to the 3 T cell receptor beta chains below, sequenced in a study of T-cell reconstitution after alpha-beta-depleted transplantation in children. Unique molecular identifiers were used in preparing the TCRbeta library. Each CDR3 protein is one row after TCRdb ran MiXCR on the PCR reads. The sample has fewer than 1 million distinct CDR3 sequences; 16% are singletons. The input for sequencing was PBMCs, mostly from graft donor cells, taken 360 days after TCRalphabeta/CD19-depleted stem cell transplant. The origin of the receptors is a male patient between 5 and 17 years old who had a stem cell transplant for acute lymphoblastic leukemia, so the T cells may come from the graft donor.

This clonotype was seen more than once but under ten times. This sequence joins TRBV7-3 and TRBJ2-7, with D tentatively TRBD2 (5 bases). The CDR3 is 15 amino acids. The V end lost 6 bases, the J end lost 2 bases, and 17 bases lay between the germline ends. Per the germline V gene, CDR1 is SGHTA and CDR2 is FQGTGA. CDR3 sequence (DNA): TGTGCCAGCAGGGCGATAAAGGGAGTACCCTACGAGCAGTACTTC. Its translation: CASRAIKGVPYEQYF.

This chain links TRBV12-3 or TRBV12-4 with TRBJ2-2; D remains unclear. The CDR3 loop spans 14 amino acids. V lost 3 bases, J lost 9 bases, and 14 bases lay in between. The CDR3 loop is CASSFLEVSRELFF. In DNA form, the CDR3 reads TGTGCCAGCAGTTTCCTAGAAGTCTCCCGGGAGCTGTTTTTT.

This clonotype has a handful of counts. The rearrangement uses TRBV20-1 and TRBJ2-7; D remains ambiguous. V was shortened by 1 base and J by 0 bases, with 13 bases between the two germline ends. The V gene's germline CDR1 is DFQATT and CDR2 SNEGSKA (reference sequence). CDR3 length equals 15 residues. As DNA, the CDR3 is TGCAGTGCTAGAGCGTTTAGATTCCCCTCCTACGAGCAGTACTTC. This sequence encodes CSARAFRFPSYEQYF.